Listed below are T cell receptor beta chains from one sample, sequenced in a study of T cell repertoires in cytomegalovirus infection. TCRdb re-derived calls from the reads in MiXCR, one entry per CDR3 protein. The sample gives under 350,000 distinct CDR3 sequences, 9.6% of which show up once; approximately 2.4% is in the top ten. Source material: PBMCs. Every receptor here comes from a human donor in good health (CMV status not recorded). Some clones in this sample may be carry-over from other donors' samples. CDR3s include the opening cysteine and the closing phenylalanine or tryptophan. Size values are once, few and many counts, or a class for expanded clones, and some rows have none.

size | J | V | CDR3
many | TRBJ2-7 | TRBV7-2 | CASSPAGAHPYEQYF
few | TRBJ2-4 | TRBV20-1 | CSASRLAGTGRSKNIQYF
few | TRBJ2-1 | TRBV20-1 | CSARAPVGTGEFF
many | TRBJ1-2 | TRBV4-1 | CASSQDLTSRGYGYTF
many | TRBJ1-6 | TRBV28 | CASSTTVQGYYSPLHF
many | TRBJ2-2 | TRBV28 | CASSSSSQGSRELFF
many | TRBJ2-1 | TRBV4-2 | CASSQINEQFF
many | TRBJ2-7 | TRBV7-9 | CASSWTSGGNEQYF
many | TRBJ1-6 | TRBV4-3 | CASSQDRTGGGSPLHF
many | TRBJ2-3 | TRBV6-4 | CASSDSGGAADTQYF
many | TRBJ1-6 | TRBV7-8 | CASSQRGQGSYNSPLHF
few | TRBJ1-1 | TRBV20-1 | CSARRGGWNTEAFF
many | TRBJ1-2 | TRBV7-9 | CASSFGTGEVGYTF
many | TRBJ1-5 | TRBV7-2 | CASSPDSRSNQPQHF
many | TRBJ2-4 | TRBV28 | CASSFAGAKNIQYF
- | TRBJ2-7 | TRBV10-3 | CAITSSRAPYEQYF
many | TRBJ1-4 | TRBV15 | CATSRGRTGAEKLFF